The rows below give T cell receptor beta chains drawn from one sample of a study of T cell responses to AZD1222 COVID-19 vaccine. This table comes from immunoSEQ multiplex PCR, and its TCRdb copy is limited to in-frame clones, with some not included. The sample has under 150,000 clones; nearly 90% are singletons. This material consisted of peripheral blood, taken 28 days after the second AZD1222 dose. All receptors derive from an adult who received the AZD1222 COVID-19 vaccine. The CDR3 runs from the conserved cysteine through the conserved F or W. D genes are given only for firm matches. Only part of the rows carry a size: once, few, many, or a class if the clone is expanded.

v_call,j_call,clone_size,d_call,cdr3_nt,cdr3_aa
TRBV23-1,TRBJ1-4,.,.,TGCGCCAGCAGTCAATCGGACGGTGGGAATGAAAAACTGTTTTTT,CASSQSDGGNEKLFF
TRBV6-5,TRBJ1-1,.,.,TGTGCCAGCAGTCGACTCAACACTGAAGCTTTCTTT,CASSRLNTEAFF
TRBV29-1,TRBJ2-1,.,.,TGCAGCGTTGAAAGTCTAGACAGGTCTTACCATTTGGACAATGAGCAGTTCTTC,CSVESLDRSYHLDNEQFF
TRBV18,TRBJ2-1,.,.,TGTGCCAGCTCACCACCTGCCCAAACCAATGAGCAGTTCTTC,CASSPPAQTNEQFF
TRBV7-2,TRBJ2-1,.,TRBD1,TGTGCCAGCAACGGGGACAGGGTATACAATGAGCAGTTCTTC,CASNGDRVYNEQFF
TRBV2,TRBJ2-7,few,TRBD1,TGTGCCAGCACGGGACAGGTCTACGAATCGCAGTACTTC,CASTGQVYESQYF
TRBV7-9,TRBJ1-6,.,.,TGTGCCAGCAGCTTGCTGGGTTCCCCCCTCCACTTT,CASSLLGSPLHF
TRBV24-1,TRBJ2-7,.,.,TGTGCCACCAGTGATTCGGTCCAGGGTAACTACGAGCAGTACTTC,CATSDSVQGNYEQYF
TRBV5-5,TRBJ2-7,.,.,TGTGCCAGCAGCTTGGTTAACTACGAGCAGTACTTC,CASSLVNYEQYF
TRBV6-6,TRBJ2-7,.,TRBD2,TGTGCCAGCAGTCGATCTAGCGGGGGAGCTGAGCAGTACTTC,CASSRSSGGAEQYF
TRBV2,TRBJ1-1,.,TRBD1,TGTGCCAGCAGTACACAGGGGGAGGCCACTGAAGCTTTCTTT,CASSTQGEATEAFF
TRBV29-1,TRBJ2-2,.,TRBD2,TGCAGCGTTGAAGATCGCCAGCGGGGGAACACCGGGGAGCTGTTTTTT,CSVEDRQRGNTGELFF
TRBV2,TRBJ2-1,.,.,TGTGCCAGCAGAGAAACTAGAGATGAGCAGTTCTTC,CASRETRDEQFF
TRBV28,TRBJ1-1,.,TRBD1,TGTGCCAGCAGTTTGAGGGGGCTAAACACTGAAGCTTTCTTT,CASSLRGLNTEAFF
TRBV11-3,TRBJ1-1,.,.,TGTGCCAGCAGTTCGCGGGGGACCTACATGAACACTGAAGCTTTCTTT,CASSSRGTYMNTEAFF
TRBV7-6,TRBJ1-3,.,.,TGTGCCAGCAGCTCCAGGGTTTCGAGCTCTGGAAACACCATATATTTT,CASSSRVSSSGNTIYF
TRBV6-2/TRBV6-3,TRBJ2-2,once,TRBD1,TGTGCCAGCAGTCGACAATCGGGACAGGGGACCGGGGAGCTGTTTTTT,CASSRQSGQGTGELFF
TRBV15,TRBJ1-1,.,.,TGTGCCACCAGCAGGCAGGGGAACACTGAAGCTTTCTTT,CATSRQGNTEAFF
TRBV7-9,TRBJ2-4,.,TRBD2,TGTGCCAGCAGCTTATCCCTCGGGGGGACGGCCAAAAACATTCAGTACTTC,CASSLSLGGTAKNIQYF
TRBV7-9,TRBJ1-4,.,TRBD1,TGTGCCAGCAGCTTAGCGGGCGACAGGGGGCCTGAAAAACTGTTTTTT,CASSLAGDRGPEKLFF
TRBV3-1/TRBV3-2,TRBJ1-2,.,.,TGTGCCAGCAGCGACATAGGGTTCGGCGGCTACACCTTC,CASSDIGFGGYTF
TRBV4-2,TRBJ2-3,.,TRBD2,TGTGCCAGCAGCCCACGCGCTAGCGGGAGTACAGATACGCAGTATTTT,CASSPRASGSTDTQYF
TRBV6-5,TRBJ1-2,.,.,TGTGCCAGCAGATTAAGAAAGGACTATGGCTACACCTTC,CASRLRKDYGYTF
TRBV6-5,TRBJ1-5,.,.,TGTGCCAGCAGTCTTAATAGCAATCAGCCCCAGCATTTT,CASSLNSNQPQHF
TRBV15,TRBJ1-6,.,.,TGTGCCACCAGCAGTCCCGATTCGGGGGAAGGTAATTCACCCCTCCACTTT,CATSSPDSGEGNSPLHF
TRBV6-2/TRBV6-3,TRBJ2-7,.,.,TGTGCCAGCAGTTACCGTCGGCCCGAGGGCTCCTACGAGCAGTACTTC,CASSYRRPEGSYEQYF
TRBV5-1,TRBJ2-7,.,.,TGCGCCAGCAGTCCGGGGAGCGTTTACGAGCAGTACTTC,CASSPGSVYEQYF
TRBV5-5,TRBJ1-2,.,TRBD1,TGTGCCAGCAGCTCCGGGACAGGGGGTTATGGCTACACCTTC,CASSSGTGGYGYTF
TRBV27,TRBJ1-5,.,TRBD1,TGTGCCAGCAGTTTCGGACAGGGAAATCAGCCCCAGCATTTT,CASSFGQGNQPQHF
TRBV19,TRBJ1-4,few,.,TGTGCCAGTAGTATAGGAGCTGCAACTAATGAAAAACTGTTTTTT,CASSIGAATNEKLFF
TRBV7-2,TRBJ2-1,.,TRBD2,TGTGCCAGCAGCCATACTAGCGGGAGCGAAAATGAGCAGTTCTTC,CASSHTSGSENEQFF